This TCR beta chain emerged from a study of CD8+ T cells in alopecia areata. Germline V CDR1 and CDR2: MGHRA, YSYEKL. CDR3 length equals 17 residues. The ends were cut back, 2 bases at V and 10 bases at J, with 21 bases in the middle. Extracted from the samples, RNA was reverse transcribed into cDNA to serve as the sequencing template. Repertoires were generated with immunoSEQ multiplex PCR, while TCRdb's copy carries only in-frame clones and drops some. Here the sample spans roughly 140,000 clones, 80% to 90% being singletons. The treatment: oral pan-JAK inhibitor, 5-10 mg twice daily. This chain joins TRBV4-1 and TRBJ1-6, with D possibly TRBD1 on 6 matching bases. The specimen comprised CD8+ T cells sorted from blood, sampled at week 4, from a patient treated with tofacitinib. This clonotype was obtained from a human donor with alopecia areata. The CDR3 DNA follows: TGCGCCAGCAGCCAAAAACTCAGGGGTACTTTGGGCTCACCCCTCCACTTT. Translating gives CASSQKLRGTLGSPLHF.